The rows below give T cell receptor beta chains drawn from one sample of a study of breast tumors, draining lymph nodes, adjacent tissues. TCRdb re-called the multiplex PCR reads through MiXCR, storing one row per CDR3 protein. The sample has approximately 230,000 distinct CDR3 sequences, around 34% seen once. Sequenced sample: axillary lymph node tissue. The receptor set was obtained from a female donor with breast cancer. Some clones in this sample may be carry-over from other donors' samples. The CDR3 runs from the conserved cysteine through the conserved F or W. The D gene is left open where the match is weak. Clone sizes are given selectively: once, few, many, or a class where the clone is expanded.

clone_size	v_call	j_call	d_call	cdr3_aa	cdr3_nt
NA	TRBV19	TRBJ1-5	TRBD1	CASSIRLGGRVNQPQHF	TGTGCCAGTAGTATCCGACTAGGGGGCAGGGTCAATCAGCCCCAGCATTTT
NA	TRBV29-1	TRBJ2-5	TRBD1	CSVVGGDSPNQETQYF	TGCAGCGTCGTCGGTGGGGACAGCCCAAACCAAGAGACCCAGTACTTC
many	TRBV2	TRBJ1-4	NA	CASWATPKVHEKLFF	TGTGCCAGCTGGGCCACCCCAAAGGTCCATGAAAAACTGTTTTTT
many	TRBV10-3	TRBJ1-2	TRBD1	CAISPTGQGRYGYTF	TGTGCCATCAGCCCGACGGGACAGGGCCGCTATGGCTACACCTTC
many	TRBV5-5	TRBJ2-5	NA	CASSLRYQETQYF	TGTGCCAGCAGCTTAAGGTACCAAGAGACCCAGTACTTC
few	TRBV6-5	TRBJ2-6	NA	CASSYGPSGANVLTF	TGTGCCAGCAGTTACGGTCCCTCTGGGGCCAACGTCCTGACTTTC
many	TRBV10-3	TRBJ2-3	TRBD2	CAARGGTDTQYF	TGTGCCGCGCGGGGGGGCACAGATACGCAGTATTTT
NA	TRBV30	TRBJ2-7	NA	CAWRARGTGSYEQYF	TGTGCCTGGAGGGCGAGGGGGACGGGCTCCTACGAGCAGTACTTC
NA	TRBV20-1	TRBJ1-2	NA	CSRLSSNYGYTF	TGCAGCAGACTGTCGTCTAACTATGGCTACACCTTC
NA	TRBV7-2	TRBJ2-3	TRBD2	CASSLRTTSGRFTDTQYF	TGTGCCAGCAGCCTCCGGACAACTAGCGGGAGGTTCACAGATACGCAGTATTTT
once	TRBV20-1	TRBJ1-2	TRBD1	CSATLREQGARGYTF	TGCAGTGCTACTCTTCGGGAACAGGGGGCGAGGGGCTACACCTTC
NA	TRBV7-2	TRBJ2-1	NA	CASSPSRQPPYNEQFF	TGTGCCAGCAGTCCCTCTAGGCAACCCCCCTACAATGAGCAGTTCTTC
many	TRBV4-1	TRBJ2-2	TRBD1	CASSQAPGGFTGELFF	TGCGCCAGCAGCCAAGCCCCAGGGGGCTTTACCGGGGAGCTGTTTTTT
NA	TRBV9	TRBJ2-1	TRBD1	CASSVAPGQGNNEQFF	TGTGCCAGCAGCGTTGCACCGGGACAGGGGAACAATGAGCAGTTCTTC
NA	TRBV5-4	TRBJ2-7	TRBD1	CASSLGTGTHEQYF	TGTGCCAGCAGCTTGGGGACAGGGACCCACGAGCAGTACTTC
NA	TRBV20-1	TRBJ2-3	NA	CSATSLEAYNEQYF	TGCAGTGCCACCTCCTTGGAAGCCTACAATGAGCAGTATTTT
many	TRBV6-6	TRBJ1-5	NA	CASVGASNQPQHF	TGTGCCTCAGTTGGGGCCAGCAATCAGCCCCAGCATTTT
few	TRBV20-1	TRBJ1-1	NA	CSGRQVEAFF	TGCAGTGGCAGACAGGTTGAAGCTTTCTTT
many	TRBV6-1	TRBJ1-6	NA	CASGLTGLNSPLHF	TGTGCCAGCGGACTTACAGGGCTCAATTCACCCCTCCACTTT
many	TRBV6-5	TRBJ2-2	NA	CASSRRSGASPGELFF	TGTGCCAGCTCGAGACGGAGTGGGGCGTCGCCCGGGGAGCTGTTTTTT
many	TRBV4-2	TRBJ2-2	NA	CASSQRGAGGTGELFF	TGTGCCAGCAGCCAAAGGGGGGCGGGTGGAACCGGGGAGCTGTTTTTT
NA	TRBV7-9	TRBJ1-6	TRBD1	CASSPQGQGIRSPLHF	TGTGCCAGCAGCCCCCAGGGACAGGGGATAAGATCACCCCTCCACTTT
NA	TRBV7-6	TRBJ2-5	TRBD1	CASSSGQGATYF	TGTGCCAGCAGCTCGGGACAGGGGGCGACGTACTTC
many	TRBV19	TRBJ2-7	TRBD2	CASSRAGGVYEQYF	TGTGCCAGTAGTAGGGCGGGAGGCGTCTACGAGCAGTACTTC
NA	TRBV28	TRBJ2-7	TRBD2	CASSPGEGEQYF	TGTGCCAGCAGTCCGGGGGAGGGCGAGCAGTACTTC
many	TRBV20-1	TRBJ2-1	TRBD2	CSARTSGVTGEQFF	TGCAGTGCTAGAACGAGCGGGGTTACCGGTGAGCAGTTCTTC
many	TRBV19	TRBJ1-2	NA	CASSSGRANYGYTF	TGTGCCAGTAGTTCCGGTAGGGCGAACTATGGCTACACCTTC
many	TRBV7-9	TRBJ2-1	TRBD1	CASSSFRDRVREQFF	TGTGCCAGCAGCTCATTCCGGGACAGGGTAAGGGAGCAGTTCTTC
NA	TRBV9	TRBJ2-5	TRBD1	CASSVATGEILETQYF	TGTGCCAGCAGCGTAGCGACAGGGGAAATTCTGGAGACCCAGTACTTC
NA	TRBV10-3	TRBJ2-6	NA	CAIRGQRGVSANVLTF	TGTGCCATCAGGGGGCAGAGGGGGGTATCAGCGAACGTCCTGACTTTC
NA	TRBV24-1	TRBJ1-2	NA	CATSDSGYNGYTF	TGTGCCACCAGTGACTCAGGGTACAATGGCTACACCTTC
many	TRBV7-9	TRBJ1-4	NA	CASSHNSGGEEKLFF	TGTGCCAGCAGCCATAATTCGGGGGGCGAGGAAAAACTGTTTTTT
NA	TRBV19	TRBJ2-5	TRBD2	CASSTKTSGRGETQYF	TGTGCCAGTAGTACCAAGACTAGCGGGAGAGGAGAGACCCAGTACTTC
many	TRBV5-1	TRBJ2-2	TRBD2	CASSSGLAGAGELFF	TGCGCCAGCAGCTCCGGACTAGCGGGAGCCGGGGAGCTGTTTTTT
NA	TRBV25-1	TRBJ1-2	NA	CAGSLNTNYGYTF	TGTGCCGGCAGCTTGAACACCAACTATGGCTACACCTTC
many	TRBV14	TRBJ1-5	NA	CASRWGQEEGTHFDGNQPQHF	TGTGCCAGCAGGTGGGGTCAGGAGGAAGGGACGCATTTCGATGGCAATCAGCCCCAGCATTTT
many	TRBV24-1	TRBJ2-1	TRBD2	CATSDGLAGRSYNEQFF	TGTGCCACCAGTGACGGACTAGCGGGAAGGTCCTACAATGAGCAGTTCTTC
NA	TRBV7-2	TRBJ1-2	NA	CASSLTGTQYGYTF	TGTGCCAGCAGCTTAACGGGGACACAGTATGGCTACACCTTC